This TCR beta chain was sequenced during a study of CD8 T cells in ankylosing spondylitis. Study-level findings and limits: It was reported that disease-linked clones were significantly enriched in matched ankylosing spondylitis synovial fluid. Relatively scarce in peripheral blood, disease-linked clones were CD8+. The study identified a TCR beta motif of several highly homologous variants that appeared characteristic of ankylosing spondylitis blood.

A quantitative 5'-RACE method, one with molecular barcodes, was used to make TCR beta libraries. TCRdb analysed the 5' RACE reads with MiXCR anew, one entry per CDR3 protein. The profile shows around 490,000 distinct CDR3 sequences, approximately 5.3% of them singletons. This clonotype appeared many times. Its target is not known. Material: blood, either unsorted or a sorted T cell fraction (not recorded which). The receptor was derived from a male donor with ankylosing spondylitis.

CDR3 sequence: CAISKTGQETQYF. The CDR3 DNA reads as TGTGCCATTTCGAAGACAGGGCAAGAGACCCAGTACTTC. This chain joins TRBV5-6 and TRBJ2-5; 7 bases align to TRBD1. The V gene end was trimmed by 9 bases and the J gene end by 2 bases; junction bases not matched to a gene: 7. CDR1 is SGHDT, CDR2 YYEEEE, per germline. The CDR3 sequence is 13 residues long. The whole variable domain, filled in from reference TRBV5-6 and TRBJ2-5, reads DAGVTQSPTHLIKTRGQQVTLRCSPKSGHDTVSWYQQALGQGPQFIFQYYEEEERQRGNFPDRFSGHQFPNYSSELNVNALLLGDSALYLCAISKTGQETQYFGPGTRLLVL.